This T cell receptor (beta chain) was sequenced for a study of cytomegalovirus exposure and HLA in healthy donors. Trimming removed 4 bases from V and 7 bases from J, with 18 bases in between. Germline lookup yields CDR1 SGDLS and CDR2 YYNGEE. The CDR3 covers 15 residues. The PCR ran on 60 Vbeta and 13 Jbeta primers. The method was immunoSEQ multiplex PCR; TCRdb's version includes in-frame clones alone and lacks a portion of them. This sample carries about 160,000 clones, about 85% of them seen once, and the ten largest clones take 1%. This receptor was identified in a boy aged 2 to 10 in good health and CMV-seronegative. The sample comprised PBMCs. The rearrangement joins TRBV9 to TRBJ2-1, with D perhaps matching TRBD2 (6 bases). The CDR3 sequence is CASSPAPSEENEQFF. The CDR3 DNA reads as TGTGCCAGCAGCCCCGCCCCTAGCGAGGAGAATGAGCAGTTCTTC. The complete variable domain, with remaining parts taken from reference TRBV9 and TRBJ2-1, reads DSGVTQTPKHLITATGQRVTLRCSPRSGDLSVYWYQQSLDQGLQFLIQYYNGEERAKGNILERFSAQQFPDLHSELNLSSLELGDSALYFCASSPAPSEENEQFFGPGTRLTVL.